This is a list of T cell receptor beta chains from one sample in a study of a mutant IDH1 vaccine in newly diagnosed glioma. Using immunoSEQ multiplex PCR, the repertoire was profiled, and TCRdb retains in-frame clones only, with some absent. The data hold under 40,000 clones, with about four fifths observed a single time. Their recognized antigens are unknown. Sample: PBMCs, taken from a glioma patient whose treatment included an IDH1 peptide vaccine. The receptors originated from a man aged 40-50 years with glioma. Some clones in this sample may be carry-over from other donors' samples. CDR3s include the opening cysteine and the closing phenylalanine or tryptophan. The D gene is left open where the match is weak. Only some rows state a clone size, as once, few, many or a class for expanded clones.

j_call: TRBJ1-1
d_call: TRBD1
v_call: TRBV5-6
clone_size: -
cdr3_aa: CASSTDRGYGNTEAFF
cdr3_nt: TGTGCCAGCAGCACGGACAGGGGTTATGGGAACACTGAAGCTTTCTTT

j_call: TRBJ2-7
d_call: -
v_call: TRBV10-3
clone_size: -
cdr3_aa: CAISAVGWNGSYEQYF
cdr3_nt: TGTGCCATCAGTGCAGTAGGGTGGAACGGGTCCTACGAGCAGTACTTC

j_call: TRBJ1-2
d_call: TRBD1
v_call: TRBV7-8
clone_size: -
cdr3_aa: CASSLSTGQGINYGYTF
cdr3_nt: TGTGCCAGCAGCTTAAGCACCGGACAGGGGATCAACTATGGCTACACCTTC

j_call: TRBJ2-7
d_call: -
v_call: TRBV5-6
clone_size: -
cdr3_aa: CASSLAGDDEQYF
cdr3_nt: TGTGCCAGCAGCTTGGCCGGGGACGACGAGCAGTACTTC

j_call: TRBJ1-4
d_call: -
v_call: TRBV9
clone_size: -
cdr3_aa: CASSYGLATNEKLFF
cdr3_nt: TGTGCCAGCAGCTACGGGTTAGCAACTAATGAAAAACTGTTTTTT

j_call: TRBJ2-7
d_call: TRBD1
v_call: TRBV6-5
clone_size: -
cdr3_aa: CASSYQGARIFYEQYF
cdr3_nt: TGTGCCAGCAGTTATCAGGGGGCGCGTATCTTCTACGAGCAGTACTTC

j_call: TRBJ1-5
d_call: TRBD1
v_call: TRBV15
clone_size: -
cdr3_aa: CATSNQRGTGGNQPQHF
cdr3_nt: TGTGCCACCAGCAATCAACGCGGGACAGGGGGCAATCAGCCCCAGCATTTT

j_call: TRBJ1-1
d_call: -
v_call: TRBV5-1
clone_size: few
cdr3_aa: CASSLGVPTEAFF
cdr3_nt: TGCGCCAGCAGCTTAGGGGTTCCCACTGAAGCTTTCTTT

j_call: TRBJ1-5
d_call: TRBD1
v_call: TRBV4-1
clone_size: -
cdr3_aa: CASSPTVGQGSNQPQHF
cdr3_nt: TGCGCCAGCAGCCCCACCGTTGGACAGGGCAGCAATCAGCCCCAGCATTTT

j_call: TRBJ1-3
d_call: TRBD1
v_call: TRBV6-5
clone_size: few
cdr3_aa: CASSSDDRAGNTIYF
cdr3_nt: TGTGCCAGCAGTTCGGACGACAGGGCTGGAAACACCATATATTTT

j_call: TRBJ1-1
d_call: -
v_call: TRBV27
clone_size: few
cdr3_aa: CASSWGLNTEAFF
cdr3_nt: TGTGCCAGCAGTTGGGGTTTGAACACTGAAGCTTTCTTT

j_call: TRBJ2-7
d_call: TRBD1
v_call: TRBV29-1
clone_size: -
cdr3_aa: CSVESATGAYEQYF
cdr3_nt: TGCAGCGTTGAATCTGCAACAGGGGCCTACGAGCAGTACTTC